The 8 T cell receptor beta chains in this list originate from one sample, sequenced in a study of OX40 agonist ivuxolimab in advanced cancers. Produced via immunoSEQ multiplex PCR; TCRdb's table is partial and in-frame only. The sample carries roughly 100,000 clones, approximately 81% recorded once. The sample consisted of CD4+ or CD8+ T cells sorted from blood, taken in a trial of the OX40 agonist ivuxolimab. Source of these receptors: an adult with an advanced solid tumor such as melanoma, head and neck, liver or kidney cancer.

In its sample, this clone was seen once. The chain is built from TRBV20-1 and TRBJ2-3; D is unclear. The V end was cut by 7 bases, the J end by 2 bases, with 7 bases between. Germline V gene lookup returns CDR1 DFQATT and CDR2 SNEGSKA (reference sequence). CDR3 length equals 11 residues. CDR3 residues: CSGLVTDTQYF. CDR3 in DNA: TGCAGTGGACTTGTCACAGATACGCAGTATTTT.

The CDR3 sequence is CATSRGLGNQPQHF. The CDR3 DNA reads TGTGCCACCAGCAGAGGTTTAGGTAATCAGCCCCAGCATTTT. The chain carries TRBV15 and TRBJ1-5; D remains ambiguous. Trimming pared 1 base from V and 4 bases from J, leaving 8 bases between. This CDR3 is 14 amino acids long. Germline V lookup: CDR1 LNHNV, CDR2 YYDKDF (reference sequence).

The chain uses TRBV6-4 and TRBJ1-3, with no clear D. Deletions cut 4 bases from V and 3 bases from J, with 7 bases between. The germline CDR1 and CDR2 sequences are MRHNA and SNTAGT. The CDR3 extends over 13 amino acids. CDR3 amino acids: CASSADDGNTIYF. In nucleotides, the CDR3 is TGTGCCAGCAGTGCAGACGATGGAAACACCATATATTTT.

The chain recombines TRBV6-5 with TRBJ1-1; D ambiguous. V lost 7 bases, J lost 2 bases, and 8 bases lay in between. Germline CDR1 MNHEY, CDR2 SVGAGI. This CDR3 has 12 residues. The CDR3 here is CASKGYNTEAFF. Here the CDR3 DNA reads TGTGCCAGCAAGGGATACAACACTGAAGCTTTCTTT.

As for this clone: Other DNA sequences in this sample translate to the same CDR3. CDR3 region: CSVERGSTDTQYF. The CDR3 coding sequence is TGCAGCGTCGAGCGGGGGAGCACAGATACGCAGTATTTT. The rearrangement joins TRBV29-1 to TRBJ2-3; TRBD2 aligns across 8 bases. With 6 bases clipped from V and 0 bases from J, the junction kept 2 bases outside the gene matches. CDR1 and CDR2 (germline): SQVTM, ANQGSEA. The CDR3 is made up of 13 amino acids.

The CDR3 nucleotides are TGTGCCTGGAGTCCCGGTTACAATGAAAAACTGTTTTTT. Protein product: CAWSPGYNEKLFF. The V call is TRBV30, the J call TRBJ1-4; no reliable D call. Germline V gene data show CDR1 as GTSNPN and CDR2 as SVGIG (reference sequence). The length of the CDR3 is 13 residues. Between the trimmed V and J ends, which lost 2 bases and 5 bases, there was a span of 9 bases.

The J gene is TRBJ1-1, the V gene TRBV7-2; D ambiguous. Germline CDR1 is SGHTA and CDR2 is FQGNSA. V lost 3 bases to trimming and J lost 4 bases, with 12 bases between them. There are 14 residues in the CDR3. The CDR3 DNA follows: TGTGCCAGCAGCTTCGGAACAGCCTTCACTGAAGCTTTCTTT. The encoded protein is CASSFGTAFTEAFF.

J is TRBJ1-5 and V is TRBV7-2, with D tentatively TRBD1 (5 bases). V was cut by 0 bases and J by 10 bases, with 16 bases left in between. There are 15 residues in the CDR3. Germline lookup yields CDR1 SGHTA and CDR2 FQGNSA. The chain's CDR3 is CASSLAAGGGRPQHF. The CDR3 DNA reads TGTGCCAGCAGCTTAGCGGCAGGTGGGGGAAGACCCCAGCATTTT.